Given below is one T cell receptor (beta chain) in context. The junction does not match germline at one end; this may be a read error. At the DNA level, this CDR3 is encoded by other sequences in the same sample as well. This sample was taken from a study of blood T cell repertoires in COVID-19. Overall study context: Specimens from acute and convalescent COVID-19 originated in the United States, Italy and Spain. Sources were T cells, B-cell-depleted T cells, or PBMCs; the material itself was cDNA or gDNA.

The CDR3 contains 14 residues. Germline assignment: CDR1 LGHDT and CDR2 YNNKEL (reference sequence). Authors' processing steps: Reference gene primer amplification gave nucleated cell count estimates. TCRdb keeps only in-frame clones here, not all; method: immunoSEQ multiplex PCR. Clone size and the V and J calls come from that table; the DNA yielded D and trimming. The sample yields 150,000 to 200,000 clones, roughly 88% seen once. The receptor's source is a human donor with active or convalescent COVID-19. The donor label of this sample is uncertain. This chain connects TRBV3-1 (or the pseudogene TRBV3-2) to TRBJ2-2, with D possibly matching TRBD2 (6 bases). Specimen: peripheral blood. CDR3 coding DNA: TGTGCCAGCAGCCTAGGCGGGATGGCCGGGGAACTGTTTTTT. This encodes CASSLGGMAGELFF.